These 4 T cell receptor beta chains share one sample of origin, sequenced in a study of blood T cell repertoires in COVID-19. Libraries were prepared by immunoSEQ multiplex PCR; TCRdb keeps only in-frame clonotypes and omits some of them. Here the sample spans 65,000 to 90,000 clones, 82% being singletons. Material for sequencing was peripheral blood. The receptors here all came from a woman aged 55-70 years with acute or convalescent COVID-19.

V gene TRBV6-5 combines with J gene TRBJ1-5; D is undetermined. Germline V gene sequence: CDR1 MNHEY, CDR2 SVGAGI. This CDR3 comprises 14 residues. Deletions cut 2 bases from V and 4 bases from J, with 9 bases between. As DNA, the CDR3 is TGTGCCAGCAGTTACGGGCCGCTAAATCAGCCCCAGCATTTT. Its translation: CASSYGPLNQPQHF.

V usage is TRBV6-6 and J usage is TRBJ2-1, with D maybe TRBD1 (5 bases). This CDR3 has 17 amino acids. Trimming cost V 6 bases and J 3 bases, with 21 bases left between them. Germline CDR1 is MNHNY and CDR2 is SVGAGI (reference sequence). CDR3 sequence: CASRRSLTQGSYNEQFF. Written as DNA, the CDR3 is TGTGCCAGCAGGCGATCGTTGACCCAGGGCAGCTACAATGAGCAGTTCTTC.

J is TRBJ1-5 and V is TRBV18; the D is unclear. CDR1 is KGHSH, CDR2 LQKENI, per germline. Trimming shortened V by 3 bases and J by 4 bases, and 13 bases separated the two germline ends. CDR3 length equals 15 residues. Here the CDR3 reads CASSPTPVWNQPQHF. The DNA of the CDR3 is TGTGCCAGCTCACCTACACCCGTTTGGAATCAGCCCCAGCATTTT.

This clone was detected once. The chain has TRBV4-1 and TRBJ2-1; 12 bases map to TRBD2. Trimming cost V 0 bases and J 8 bases; bases outside gene matches: 8. Germline CDR1 MGHRA, CDR2 YSYEKL. The CDR3 length is 17 residues. This CDR3 is CASSQDLGLAGLDEQFF. The CDR3 DNA sequence: TGCGCCAGCAGCCAAGATCTCGGACTAGCGGGACTCGATGAGCAGTTCTTC.